This T cell receptor (beta chain) originates from a study of shared clonotypes between healthy human individuals. The ends lost 6 bases at V and 8 bases at J; junction bases unmatched: 15. Per germline, CDR1 SNHLY and CDR2 FYNNEI. The CDR3 runs to 17 residues. Sequencing was performed with immunoSEQ multiplex PCR; in TCRdb, only in-frame clones are kept and a portion is missing. The sample shows 2 million to 2.5 million clones, more than 85% of them seen only once. The sample consisted of naive CD4+ T cells from PBMCs. Subset noted: CD45RA+ positively selected. The TCR was taken from a man younger than 30 in good health. Some clones in this sample may be carry-over from other donors' samples. The rearrangement uses TRBV2 and TRBJ2-1; 11 bases align to TRBD2. The CDR3 DNA reads as TGTGCCAGCAGCCTTACCGATACTAGCGGGAGTGGAGATGAGCAGTTCTTC. Its protein is CASSLTDTSGSGDEQFF.